The 25 T cell receptor beta chains listed next were all sequenced from one sample in a study of T cell responses to AZD1222 COVID-19 vaccine. The method was immunoSEQ multiplex PCR; TCRdb's version includes in-frame clones alone and lacks a portion of them. The table has 90,000 to 120,000 clones, 92% seen once. This specimen consisted of peripheral blood, obtained 28 days after the second AZD1222 dose. Receptors were obtained from an adult who received the AZD1222 COVID-19 vaccine.

This sequence joins TRBV6-5 and TRBJ2-7, with D hard to call. CDR1 and CDR2 from the germline V gene are MNHEY and SVGAGI. V was trimmed by 2 bases and J by 0 bases, leaving 8 bases between them. The CDR3 contains 14 residues. CDR3 bases: TGTGCCAGCAGTTACCGGAGCTACTCCTACGAGCAGTACTTC. Protein: CASSYRSYSYEQYF.

The genes are TRBV18 and TRBJ1-1; no clear D. The CDR3 sequence is 13 residues long. V was pared by 4 bases and J by 0 bases, with 6 bases between. Germline V lookup: CDR1 KGHSH, CDR2 LQKENI. CDR3 nucleotides: TGTGCCAGCTCACGAGGGATGAACACTGAAGCTTTCTTT. This gives the protein CASSRGMNTEAFF. Looking up the rest from reference TRBV18 and TRBJ1-1 gives the full variable domain: NAGVMQNPRHLVRRRGQEARLRCSPMKGHSHVYWYRQLPEEGLKFMVYLQKENIIDESGMPKERFSAEFPKEGPSILRIQQVVRGDSAAYFCASSRGMNTEAFFGQGTRLTVV.

V usage is TRBV2 and J usage is TRBJ1-1; no clear D. CDR1 is SNHLY and CDR2 is FYNNEI in the germline V gene. The CDR3 extends over 12 amino acids. V lost 6 bases and J 2 bases, leaving 7 bases between the germline ends. As DNA, the CDR3 is TGTGCCAGCAGGTCAGCTAACACTGAAGCTTTCTTT. This codes for CASRSANTEAFF.

J is TRBJ2-6 and V is TRBV7-2; D call uncertain. The CDR3 has 15 residues. V lost 2 bases and J 4 bases, leaving 9 bases between the germline ends. The germline CDR1 and CDR2 sequences are SGHTA and FQGNSA. The CDR3 DNA follows: TGTGCCAGCAGCTTATCGTTTCCCGGGGCCAACGTCCTGACTTTC. Its protein is CASSLSFPGANVLTF.

The J gene is TRBJ1-1, the V gene TRBV7-9, with D hard to call. The CDR3 is 17 amino acids. Germline V lookup: CDR1 SEHNR, CDR2 FQNEAQ (reference sequence). V lost 1 base to trimming and J lost 0 bases, with 15 bases between them. DNA of the CDR3: TGTGCCAGCAGCTTAGGTCCTACCCAAGGGATGAACACTGAAGCTTTCTTT. This translates into CASSLGPTQGMNTEAFF.

This clone was counted between two and nine times. The chain uses TRBV19 and TRBJ2-7, with TRBD1 identical over 8 bases. Germline V gene sequence: CDR1 LNHDA, CDR2 SQIVND (reference sequence). Losses at the gene ends were 5 bases for V and 4 bases for J; bases not matched to a gene: 10. The CDR3 length is 15 residues. DNA for the CDR3: TGTGCCAGTAGTCCGCCGGGACAGGATACTTACGAGCAGTACTTC. It specifies CASSPPGQDTYEQYF. Drawing the rest from reference TRBV19 and TRBJ2-7, the complete variable domain is DGGITQSPKYLFRKEGQNVTLSCEQNLNHDAMYWYRQDPGQGLRLIYYSQIVNDFQKGDIAEGYSVSREKKESFPLTVTSAQKNPTAFYLCASSPPGQDTYEQYFGPGTRLTVT.

This chain uses TRBV2 with TRBJ2-1, with 7 bases aligning to TRBD2. J was trimmed by 0 bases and V by 7 bases; bases with no gene match: 12. The CDR3 spans 17 residues. Germline lookup yields CDR1 SNHLY and CDR2 FYNNEI. The CDR3 loop reads CASTALAALSSYNEQFF. CDR3 nucleotides: TGTGCCAGCACGGCGCTAGCGGCCTTGAGCTCCTACAATGAGCAGTTCTTC.

V gene TRBV4-3 combines with J gene TRBJ2-3; D possibly corresponds to TRBD2 (5 bases). Trimming cost V 1 base and J 4 bases, with 9 bases left between them. The germline gives CDR1 LGHNA, CDR2 YSLEER. The CDR3 runs to 14 residues. This chain's CDR3 is CASSQAWTSDTQYF. The CDR3 DNA follows: TGCGCCAGCAGCCAAGCCTGGACTTCAGATACGCAGTATTTT.

The V gene is TRBV7-3, the J gene TRBJ2-3, with 12 bases aligning to TRBD2. This CDR3 has 15 amino acids. Germline CDR1 is SGHTA and CDR2 is FQGTGA. The junction had 3 bases not matched to a gene; V was cut back by 5 bases and J by 3 bases. The DNA for the CDR3 is TGTGCCAGCAGCCCGACTAGCGGGAGAACAGATACGCAGTATTTT. Its translation: CASSPTSGRTDTQYF. The whole variable domain, remainder taken from reference TRBV7-3 and TRBJ2-3, is GAGVSQTPSNKVTEKGKYVELRCDPISGHTALYWYRQSLGQGPEFLIYFQGTGAADDSGLPNDRFFAVRPEGSVSTLKIQRTERGDSAVYLCASSPTSGRTDTQYFGPGTRLTVL.

V usage is TRBV14 and J usage is TRBJ1-1, with 7 bases fitting TRBD1. This CDR3 contains 15 residues. The V gene's germline CDR1 is SGHDN and CDR2 FVKESK. The V gene end was trimmed by 2 bases and the J gene end by 1 base; junction bases not matched to a gene: 4. CDR3 sequence: CASSQTDRANTEAFF. The CDR3 DNA reads as TGTGCCAGCAGCCAAACAGACAGGGCGAACACTGAAGCTTTCTTT.

This clone has a handful of counts. The chain combines TRBV9 with TRBJ1-2, with 9 bases that match TRBD1. J gave up 4 bases and V 7 bases, and 17 bases lay outside the gene matches. Germline V gene lookup returns CDR1 SGDLS and CDR2 YYNGEE. The CDR3 runs to 17 residues. CDR3 bases: TGTGCCAGCTCTCCTCGGGACAGGGTAGGATGGGTCTATGGCTACACCTTC. Translated: CASSPRDRVGWVYGYTF.

The chain couples TRBV30 to TRBJ2-2; no definite D call. V dropped 1 base and J dropped 7 bases, with 10 bases sitting between them. CDR1 and CDR2 (germline): GTSNPN, SVGIG (reference sequence). The CDR3 totals 13 residues. The CDR3 loop is CAWSEGVGGELFF. CDR3 bases: TGTGCCTGGAGTGAGGGTGTCGGCGGGGAGCTGTTTTTT.

The count of this clone is one. The V and J genes are TRBV7-2 and TRBJ2-1, with D possibly being TRBD1 (6 bases). In germline, CDR1 is SGHTA, CDR2 FQGNSA. The CDR3 has 15 residues. Trimming cost V 8 bases and J 2 bases, with 16 bases left between them. CDR3 sequence reads: CASGPQGRPYNEQFF. CDR3 nucleotide sequence: TGTGCCAGCGGACCACAGGGACGGCCCTACAATGAGCAGTTCTTC.

J is TRBJ2-7 and V is TRBV7-2; 9 positions match TRBD1. Germline CDR1 SGHTA, CDR2 FQGNSA. With 1 base clipped from V and 4 bases from J, the junction kept 5 bases outside the gene matches. The CDR3 extends over 15 amino acids. The CDR3, as DNA: TGTGCCAGCAGCTTAGTTCTTGACAGGGGGTACGAGCAGTACTTC. This gives the protein CASSLVLDRGYEQYF.

The chain couples TRBV28 to TRBJ2-1, with 9 bases matching TRBD1. Germline CDR1 is MDHEN and CDR2 is SYDVKM. V trimming: 3 bases; J trimming: 2 bases; junction bases outside the gene matches: 5. This CDR3 contains 16 residues. As DNA, the CDR3 is TGTGCCAGCAGTTTTCCGGACAGGGGAGCCTACAATGAGCAGTTCTTC. Protein product: CASSFPDRGAYNEQFF.

The chain links TRBV7-3 to TRBJ1-1, with no clear D. The CDR3 has 17 amino acids. Trimming shortened V by 5 bases and J by 0 bases, and 19 bases separated the two germline ends. Germline CDR1 reads SGHTA; CDR2 reads FQGTGA. The CDR3 sequence is CASSPPPSRPMNTEAFF. CDR3 nucleotides: TGTGCCAGCAGCCCCCCACCGAGTCGGCCGATGAACACTGAAGCTTTCTTT.

The chain joins TRBV9 to TRBJ2-2, with D possibly called TRBD1 or TRBD2 (6 bases each). Germline lookup yields CDR1 SGDLS and CDR2 YYNGEE. The CDR3 sequence is 17 residues long. Trimming stripped 1 base from V and 1 base from J, with 14 bases between. In DNA, the CDR3 is TGTGCCAGCAGCGTAAAGGCGGGACAAGGGAACACCGGGGAGCTGTTTTTT. Protein product: CASSVKAGQGNTGELFF.

The rearrangement links TRBV7-9 to TRBJ2-2, with TRBD2 as a possible D gene (5 bases). The germline gives CDR1 SEHNR, CDR2 FQNEAQ (reference sequence). The CDR3 consists of 15 residues. The germline V and J ends were trimmed by 3 bases and 7 bases, with 15 bases remaining between them. Here the CDR3 reads CASSFSDRGGGELFF. In DNA form, the CDR3 reads TGTGCCAGCAGCTTTAGCGACCGGGGTGGCGGGGAGCTGTTTTTT.

This chain connects TRBV27 to TRBJ1-6; D may be TRBD1 (6 bases). V lost 1 base and J lost 10, with 14 bases in between. Germline V CDR1 and CDR2: MNHEY, SMNVEV (reference sequence). The CDR3 contains 15 residues. The CDR3 reads CASSLYRGAASPLHF. Written as DNA, the CDR3 is TGTGCCAGCAGTTTATATCGGGGGGCAGCATCACCCCTCCACTTT.

The rearrangement uses TRBV11-2 and TRBJ2-1, with 8 bases fitting TRBD1. The germline V gene encodes CDR1 SGHAT and CDR2 FQNNGV. The V gene end was trimmed by 4 bases and the J gene end by 7 bases; junction bases not matched to a gene: 9. CDR3 length equals 15 residues. CDR3 bases: TGTGCCAGCAGCTCCAGACAGGGGAGGATTAATGAGCAGTTCTTC. This codes for CASSSRQGRINEQFF.

V usage is TRBV5-1 and J usage is TRBJ1-3; the match to TRBD1 covers 7 bases. Germline trimming cut 0 bases from V and 0 bases from J; bases unmatched to any gene: 3. CDR3 length: 16 amino acids. The germline CDR1 and CDR2 sequences are SGHRS and YFSETQ. DNA for the CDR3: TGCGCCAGCAGCTTGGGTGGGACAGACTCTGGAAACACCATATATTTT. This translates into CASSLGGTDSGNTIYF.

V is TRBV14 and J is TRBJ2-1, with TRBD2 identical over 7 bases. CDR1 and CDR2 (germline): SGHDN, FVKESK. Trimming removed 2 bases from V and 6 bases from J; junction bases left unmatched: 10. The CDR3 length is 16 residues. The CDR3 nucleotides read TGTGCCAGCAGCCAATTTGGTGGTTCTAGCGGCAATGAGCAGTTCTTC. This gives the protein CASSQFGGSSGNEQFF.

This chain connects TRBV5-4 to TRBJ1-5; D may be TRBD1 (6 bases). The CDR3 runs 16 residues. The V gene's germline CDR1 is SGHNT and CDR2 YYREEE (reference sequence). V lost 5 bases, J lost 1 base, and 16 bases lay in between. The CDR3 is CASSLQGSMSNQPQHF. The CDR3 DNA reads TGTGCCAGCAGTTTACAGGGTTCTATGAGCAATCAGCCCCAGCATTTT.

The genes are TRBV28 and TRBJ1-5; D not certain. CDR1 is MDHEN and CDR2 is SYDVKM in the germline V gene. This CDR3 has 14 amino acids. Trimming cost V 2 bases and J 0 bases, with 5 bases left between them. The CDR3 DNA is TGTGCCAGCAGTTTAAGTGATAGCAATCAGCCCCAGCATTTT. It specifies CASSLSDSNQPQHF.

The V gene is TRBV6-2 or TRBV6-3, the J gene TRBJ1-2; no definite D call. CDR3 length: 13 amino acids. CDR1 MNHEY and CDR2 SVGEGT come from the germline V gene. V lost 7 bases to trimming and J lost 6 bases, with 15 bases between them. CDR3 sequence: CASTPWGRNGYTF. The CDR3 nucleotides are TGTGCCAGCACCCCATGGGGTAGGAATGGCTACACCTTC.